The 5 T cell receptor beta chains given below trace back to one sample, sequenced in a study of tumor-infiltrating lymphocytes in primary liver carcinoma. Unsorted whole blood supplied the RNA, and germline DNA was extracted too. Total RNA amounting to around 530 ng was the source from which TCR beta cDNA was made with a constant-region primer. A slightly modified ARM-PCR protocol with three nested multiplex PCR rounds produced these TCR beta libraries. Forward primers for TRBV1-TRBV30 and a C-beta reverse primer served the first two PCR rounds, at about 10 cycles each. TCRdb processed the multiplex PCR reads anew with MiXCR; each CDR3 protein has one entry. The sample includes a few hundred thousand distinct CDR3 sequences, 45% to 70% of them seen just once. Sequenced input: peripheral blood. Every receptor here comes from a young woman with primary liver carcinoma and hepatitis B virus infection.

As for this clonotype: A much more abundant neighbour one base away suggests this may be a read error. J is TRBJ2-3 and V is TRBV6-1; TRBD2 might be the D (6 bases). The CDR3 sequence is 15 residues long. Trimming left V 7 bases short and J 4 bases short, with 18 bases between. CDR1 and CDR2 from the germline V gene are MNHNS and SASEGT. The CDR3 reads CASNTGLTGADTQYF. The CDR3 region has the DNA TGTGCCAGCAATACCGGACTAACGGGAGCAGATACGCAGTATTTT.

About this clonotype: A read error may be the cause here, since a much bigger clone is one base away. The chain couples TRBV6-5 to TRBJ1-1; no clear D gene. Per the germline V gene, CDR1 is MNHEY and CDR2 is SVGAGI. The V gene lost 2 bases and the J gene lost 0 bases, with 4 bases spanning the gap. The CDR3 runs to 13 residues. Here the CDR3 DNA reads TGTGCCAGCAGTTACGCCATGAACACTGAAGCTTTCTTT. It yields the protein CASSYAMNTEAFF.

The CDR3 here is CSVVHWSGGYTF. The CDR3 nucleotides are TGCAGCGTTGTCCACTGGAGTGGCGGCTACACCTTC. The chain joins TRBV29-1 to TRBJ1-2; D is uncertain. V was pared by 4 bases and J by 8 bases, with 14 bases between. The CDR3 has 12 residues. The V gene's germline CDR1 is SQVTM and CDR2 ANQGSEA.

Comment on this clonotype: The conserved closing phenylalanine or tryptophan is absent in this CDR3, likely reflecting a read error. The V and J genes are TRBV11-2 and TRBJ1-2; no clear D. Germline V gene sequence: CDR1 SGHAT, CDR2 FQNNGV. The CDR3 runs 18 residues. This chain's CDR3 is CANSLDIGYGLVNYGYTL. CDR3 DNA sequence: TGTGCCAACAGCTTAGATATTGGTTACGGTCTTGTTAACTATGGCTACACCCTC.

Of note for this clonotype: This may be a read error, as it is one base from a much larger clone. The CDR3 carries no conserved terminal phenylalanine or tryptophan, so it likely arises from a read error. The chain joins TRBV6-2 or TRBV6-3 to TRBJ2-6, with a weak D call TRBD1 (5 bases). V shed 10 bases and J shed 1 base, with 8 bases lying between them. Germline lookup yields CDR1 MNHEY and CDR2 SVGEGT. The CDR3 length is 13 residues. The DNA for the CDR3 is TGTGCCACCCAGGGTTCTGGGGCCAACGTCCTGACTTCC. As protein: CATQGSGANVLTS.